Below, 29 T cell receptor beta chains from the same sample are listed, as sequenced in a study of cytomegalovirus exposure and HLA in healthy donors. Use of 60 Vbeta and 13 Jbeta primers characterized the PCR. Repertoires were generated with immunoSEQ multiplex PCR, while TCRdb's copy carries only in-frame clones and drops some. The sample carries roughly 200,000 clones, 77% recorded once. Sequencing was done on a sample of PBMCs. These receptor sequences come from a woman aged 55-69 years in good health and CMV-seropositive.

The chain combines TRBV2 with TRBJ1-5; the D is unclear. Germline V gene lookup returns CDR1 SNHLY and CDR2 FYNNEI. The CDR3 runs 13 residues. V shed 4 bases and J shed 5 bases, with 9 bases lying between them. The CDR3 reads CASSGYSYQPQHF. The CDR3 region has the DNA TGTGCCAGCAGTGGTTACAGCTATCAGCCCCAGCATTTT.

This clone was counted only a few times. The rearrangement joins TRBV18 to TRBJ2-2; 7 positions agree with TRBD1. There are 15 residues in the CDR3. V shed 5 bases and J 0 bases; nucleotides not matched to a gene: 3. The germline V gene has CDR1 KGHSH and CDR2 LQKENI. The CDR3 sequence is CASSRQGPNTGELFF. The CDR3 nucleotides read TGTGCCAGCTCAAGACAGGGCCCGAACACCGGGGAGCTGTTTTTT.

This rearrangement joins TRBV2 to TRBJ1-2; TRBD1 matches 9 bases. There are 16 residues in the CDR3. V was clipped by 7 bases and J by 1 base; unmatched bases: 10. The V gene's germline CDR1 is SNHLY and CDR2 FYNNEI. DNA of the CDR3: TGTGCCAGCAAATTGGAGACAGGGGGGGGTAACTATGGCTACACCTTC. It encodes CASKLETGGGNYGYTF.

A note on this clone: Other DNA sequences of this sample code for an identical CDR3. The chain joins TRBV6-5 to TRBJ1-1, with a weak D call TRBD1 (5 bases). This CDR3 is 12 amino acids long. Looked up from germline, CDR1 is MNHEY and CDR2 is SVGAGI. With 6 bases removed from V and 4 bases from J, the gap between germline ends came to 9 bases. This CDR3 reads CASSRGGTEAFF. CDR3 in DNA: TGTGCCAGCAGCCGCGGGGGCACTGAAGCTTTCTTT.

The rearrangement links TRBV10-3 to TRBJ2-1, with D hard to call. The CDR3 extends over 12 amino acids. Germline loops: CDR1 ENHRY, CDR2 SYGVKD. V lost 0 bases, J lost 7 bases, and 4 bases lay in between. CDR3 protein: CAISESRNEQFF. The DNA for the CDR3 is TGTGCCATCAGTGAGTCGCGAAATGAGCAGTTCTTC.

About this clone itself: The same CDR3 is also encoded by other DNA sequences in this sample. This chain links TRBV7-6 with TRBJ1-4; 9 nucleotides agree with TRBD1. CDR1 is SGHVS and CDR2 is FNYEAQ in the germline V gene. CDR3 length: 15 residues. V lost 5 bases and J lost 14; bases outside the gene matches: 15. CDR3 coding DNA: TGTGCCAGCAGCCTCCGGACAGGGGCCGAAAGAAAGCTGTTTTTT. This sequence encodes CASSLRTGAERKLFF.

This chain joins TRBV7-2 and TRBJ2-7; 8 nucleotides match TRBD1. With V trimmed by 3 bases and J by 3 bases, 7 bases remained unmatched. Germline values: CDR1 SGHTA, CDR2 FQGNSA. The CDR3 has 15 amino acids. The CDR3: CASSLDRAFHYEQYF. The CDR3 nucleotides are TGTGCCAGCAGCTTGGACAGGGCATTCCACTACGAGCAGTACTTC.

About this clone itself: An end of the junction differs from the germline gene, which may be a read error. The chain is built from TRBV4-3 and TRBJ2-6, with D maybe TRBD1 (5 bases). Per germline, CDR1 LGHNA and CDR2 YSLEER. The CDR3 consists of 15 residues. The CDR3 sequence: CASTPSLSGANGLTF. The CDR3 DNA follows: TGCGCCAGCACCCCAAGTTTGTCTGGGGCCAACGGCCTGACTTTC.

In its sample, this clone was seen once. The DNA for the CDR3 is TGCGCCAGCAGCTTGGCGGGAGGGCCGGGAACCGGGGAGCTGTTTTTT. As protein: CASSLAGGPGTGELFF. V usage is TRBV5-1 and J usage is TRBJ2-2; 8 positions agree with TRBD2. Trimming took 0 bases from V and 5 from J; bases not matched to a gene: 6. The CDR3 is 16 amino acids. Germline V gene sequence: CDR1 SGHRS, CDR2 YFSETQ.

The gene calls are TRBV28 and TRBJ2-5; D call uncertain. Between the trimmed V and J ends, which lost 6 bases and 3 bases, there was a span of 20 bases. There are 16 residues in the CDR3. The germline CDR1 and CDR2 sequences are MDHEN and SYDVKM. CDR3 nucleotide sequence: TGTGCCAGCAGCTTCGGGTCTTTGCAGAAAAAAGAGACCCAGTACTTC. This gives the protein CASSFGSLQKKETQYF.

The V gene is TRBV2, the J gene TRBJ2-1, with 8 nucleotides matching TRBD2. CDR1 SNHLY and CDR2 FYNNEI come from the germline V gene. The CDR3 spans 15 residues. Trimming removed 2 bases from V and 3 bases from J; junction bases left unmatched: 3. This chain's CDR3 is CASSESSGNYNEQFF. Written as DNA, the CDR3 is TGTGCCAGCAGTGAAAGTAGCGGGAACTACAATGAGCAGTTCTTC.

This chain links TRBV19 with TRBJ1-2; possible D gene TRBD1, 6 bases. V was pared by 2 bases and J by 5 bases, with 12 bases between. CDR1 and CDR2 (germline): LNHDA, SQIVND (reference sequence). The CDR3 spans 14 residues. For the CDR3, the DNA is TGTGCCAGTAGTATAATTCAGGGGCGATATGGCTACACCTTC. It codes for CASSIIQGRYGYTF. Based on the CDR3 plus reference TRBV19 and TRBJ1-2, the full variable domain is DGGITQSPKYLFRKEGQNVTLSCEQNLNHDAMYWYRQDPGQGLRLIYYSQIVNDFQKGDIAEGYSVSREKKESFPLTVTSAQKNPTAFYLCASSIIQGRYGYTFGSGTRLTVV.

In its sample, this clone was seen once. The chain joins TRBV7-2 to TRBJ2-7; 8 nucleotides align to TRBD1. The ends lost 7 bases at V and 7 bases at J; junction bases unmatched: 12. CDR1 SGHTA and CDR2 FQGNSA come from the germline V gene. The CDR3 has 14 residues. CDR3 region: CASTSDRATGEQYF. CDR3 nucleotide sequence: TGTGCCAGCACCTCGGACAGGGCTACGGGAGAGCAGTACTTC.

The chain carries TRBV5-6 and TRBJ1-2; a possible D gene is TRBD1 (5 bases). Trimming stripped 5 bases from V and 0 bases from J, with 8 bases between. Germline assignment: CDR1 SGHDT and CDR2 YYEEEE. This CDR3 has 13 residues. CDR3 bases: TGTGCCAGCAGGATGACAGCTAACTATGGCTACACCTTC. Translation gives CASRMTANYGYTF.

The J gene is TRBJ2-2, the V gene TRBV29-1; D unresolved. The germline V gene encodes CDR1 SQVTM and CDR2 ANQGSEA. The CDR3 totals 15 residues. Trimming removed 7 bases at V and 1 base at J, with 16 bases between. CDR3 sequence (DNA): TGCAGCGCTAGGCGAGACTGGAAGAACACCGGGGAGCTGTTTTTT. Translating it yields CSARRDWKNTGELFF.

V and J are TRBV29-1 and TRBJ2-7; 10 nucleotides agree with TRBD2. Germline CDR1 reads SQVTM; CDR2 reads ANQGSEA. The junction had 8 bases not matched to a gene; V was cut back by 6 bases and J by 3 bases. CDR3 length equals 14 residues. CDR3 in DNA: TGCAGCGTCTCCCCGGGACTAGCGAACTACGAGCAGTACTTC. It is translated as CSVSPGLANYEQYF.

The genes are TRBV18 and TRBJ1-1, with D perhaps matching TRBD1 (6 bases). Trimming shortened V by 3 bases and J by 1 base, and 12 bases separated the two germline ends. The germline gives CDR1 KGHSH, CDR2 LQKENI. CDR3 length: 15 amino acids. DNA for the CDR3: TGTGCCAGCTCACCCGCGGACAGACCGAACACTGAAGCTTTCTTT. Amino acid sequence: CASSPADRPNTEAFF.

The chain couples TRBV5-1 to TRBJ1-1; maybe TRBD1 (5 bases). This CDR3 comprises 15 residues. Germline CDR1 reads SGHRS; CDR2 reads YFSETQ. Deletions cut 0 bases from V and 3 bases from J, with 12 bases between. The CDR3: CASSLEAWGDTEAFF. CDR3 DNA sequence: TGCGCCAGCAGCTTGGAGGCGTGGGGGGACACTGAAGCTTTCTTT.

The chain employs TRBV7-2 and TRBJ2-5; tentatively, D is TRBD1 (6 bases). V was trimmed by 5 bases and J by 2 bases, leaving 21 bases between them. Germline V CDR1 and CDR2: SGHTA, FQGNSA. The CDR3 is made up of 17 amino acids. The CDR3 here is CASSTPSSRGGQETQYF. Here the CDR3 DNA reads TGTGCCAGCAGCACACCCTCAAGCAGGGGCGGGCAAGAGACCCAGTACTTC.

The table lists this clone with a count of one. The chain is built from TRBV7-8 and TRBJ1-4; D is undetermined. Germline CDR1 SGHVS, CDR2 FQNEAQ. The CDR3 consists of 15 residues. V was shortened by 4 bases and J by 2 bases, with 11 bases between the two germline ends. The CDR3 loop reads CASSSGGGTNEKLFF. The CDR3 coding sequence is TGTGCCAGCAGCTCAGGCGGCGGGACTAATGAAAAACTGTTTTTT. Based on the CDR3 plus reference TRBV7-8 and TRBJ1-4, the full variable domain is GAGVSQSPRYKVAKRGQDVALRCDPISGHVSLFWYQQALGQGPEFLTYFQNEAQLDKSGLPSDRFFAERPEGSVSTLKIQRTQQEDSAVYLCASSSGGGTNEKLFFGSGTQLSVL.

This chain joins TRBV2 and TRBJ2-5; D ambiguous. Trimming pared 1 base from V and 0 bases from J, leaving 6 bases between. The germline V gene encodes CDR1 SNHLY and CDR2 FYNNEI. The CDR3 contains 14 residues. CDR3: CASSEGSDQETQYF. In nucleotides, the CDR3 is TGTGCCAGCAGTGAAGGGTCGGACCAAGAGACCCAGTACTTC.

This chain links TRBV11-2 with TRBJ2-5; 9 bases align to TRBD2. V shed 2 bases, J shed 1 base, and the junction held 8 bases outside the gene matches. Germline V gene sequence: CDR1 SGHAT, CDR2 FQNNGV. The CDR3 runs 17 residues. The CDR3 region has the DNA TGTGCCAGCAGCTTAAGCTTGGCGGGGGGGTCCCAAGAGACCCAGTACTTC. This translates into CASSLSLAGGSQETQYF.

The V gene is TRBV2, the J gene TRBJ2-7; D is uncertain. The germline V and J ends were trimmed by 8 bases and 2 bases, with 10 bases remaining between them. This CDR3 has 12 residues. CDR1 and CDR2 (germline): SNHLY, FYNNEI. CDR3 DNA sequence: TGTGCCAGCGCTAGTCGCCCCTACGAGCAGTACTTC. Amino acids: CASASRPYEQYF.

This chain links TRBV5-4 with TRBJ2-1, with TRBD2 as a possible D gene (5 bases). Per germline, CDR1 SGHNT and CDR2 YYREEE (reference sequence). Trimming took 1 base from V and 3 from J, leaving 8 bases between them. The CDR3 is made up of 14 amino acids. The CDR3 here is CASSLNGNYNEQFF. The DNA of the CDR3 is TGTGCCAGCAGCTTGAACGGGAACTACAATGAGCAGTTCTTC.

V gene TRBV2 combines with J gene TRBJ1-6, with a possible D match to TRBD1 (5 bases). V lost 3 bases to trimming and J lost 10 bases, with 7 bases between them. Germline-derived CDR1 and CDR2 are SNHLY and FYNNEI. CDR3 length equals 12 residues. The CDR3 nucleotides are TGTGCCAGCAGTGACAGGGAATCACCCCTCCACTTT. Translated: CASSDRESPLHF.

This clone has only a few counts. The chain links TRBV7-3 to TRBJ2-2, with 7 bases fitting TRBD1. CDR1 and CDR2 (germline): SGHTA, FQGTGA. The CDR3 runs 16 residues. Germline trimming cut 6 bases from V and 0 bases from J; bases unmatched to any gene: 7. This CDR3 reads CASRKFGTANTGELFF. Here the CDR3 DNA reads TGTGCCAGCAGAAAATTCGGGACAGCGAACACCGGGGAGCTGTTTTTT. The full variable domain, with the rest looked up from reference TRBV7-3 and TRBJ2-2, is GAGVSQTPSNKVTEKGKYVELRCDPISGHTALYWYRQSLGQGPEFLIYFQGTGAADDSGLPNDRFFAVRPEGSVSTLKIQRTERGDSAVYLCASRKFGTANTGELFFGEGSRLTVL.

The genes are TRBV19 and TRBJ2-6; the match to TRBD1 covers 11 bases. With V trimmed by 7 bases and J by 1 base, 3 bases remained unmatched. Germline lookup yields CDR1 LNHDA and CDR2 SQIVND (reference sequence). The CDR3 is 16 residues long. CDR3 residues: CASKDRGRSGANVLTF. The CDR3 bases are TGTGCCAGTAAGGACAGGGGGCGGTCTGGGGCCAACGTCCTGACTTTC. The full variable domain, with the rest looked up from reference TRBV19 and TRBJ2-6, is DGGITQSPKYLFRKEGQNVTLSCEQNLNHDAMYWYRQDPGQGLRLIYYSQIVNDFQKGDIAEGYSVSREKKESFPLTVTSAQKNPTAFYLCASKDRGRSGANVLTFGAGSRLTVL.

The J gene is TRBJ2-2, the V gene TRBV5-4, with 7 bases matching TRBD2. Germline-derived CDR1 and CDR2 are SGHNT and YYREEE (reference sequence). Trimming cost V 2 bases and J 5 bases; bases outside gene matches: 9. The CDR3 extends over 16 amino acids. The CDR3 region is CASSFPNGGITGELFF. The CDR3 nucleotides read TGTGCCAGCAGCTTTCCGAACGGGGGGATTACCGGGGAGCTGTTTTTT.

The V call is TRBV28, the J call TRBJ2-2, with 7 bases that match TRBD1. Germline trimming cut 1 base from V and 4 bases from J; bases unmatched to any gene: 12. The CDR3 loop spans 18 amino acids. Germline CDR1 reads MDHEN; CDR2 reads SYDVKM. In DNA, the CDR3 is TGTGCCAGCAGTTTATCCTCAGGACAGGCGGTTGCCACCGGGGAGCTGTTTTTT. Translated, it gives CASSLSSGQAVATGELFF.